Listed here are 22 T cell receptor beta chains from one sample, sequenced in a study of T-cell memory formation after mild COVID-19. TCRdb re-analysed the 5' RACE reads in MiXCR, keeping a single row per CDR3 protein. Of 450,000 or so distinct CDR3 sequences listed, approximately 25% were seen once; the top ten hold about an eighth. The material sequenced was PBMCs or a T cell subset sorted from them (not recorded which). Every receptor here comes from an adult woman who had mild COVID-19 (a few samples of this study predate the infection). Cell type and time point are not known.

The chain links TRBV20-1 to TRBJ2-2; 12 nucleotides match TRBD2. V was pared by 7 bases and J by 0 bases, with 9 bases of the junction left unmatched. The CDR3 has 17 amino acids. Germline CDR1 and CDR2: DFQATT and SNEGSKA (reference sequence). CDR3 coding DNA: TGCAGTGGGCTAGCGGGAGGGCAATTCGCGAACACCGGGGAGCTGTTTTTT. Translating it yields CSGLAGGQFANTGELFF.

This chain links TRBV6-6 with TRBJ2-5; D is possibly TRBD1 (6 bases). V dropped 6 bases and J dropped 3 bases, with 17 bases sitting between them. The CDR3 spans 15 residues. Germline CDR1 MNHNY, CDR2 SVGAGI (reference sequence). The CDR3 loop is CASSNSLQGEETQYF. The CDR3 nucleotides read TGTGCCAGCAGCAACTCCCTACAGGGCGAAGAGACCCAGTACTTC.

The rearrangement uses TRBV7-8 and TRBJ1-2, with D tentatively TRBD1 (6 bases). V lost 6 bases to trimming and J lost 6 bases, with 23 bases between them. Germline CDR1 reads SGHVS; CDR2 reads FQNEAQ. The CDR3 is 16 amino acids. In DNA, the CDR3 is TGTGCCAGCAGTTCGAATACCCCAGGGGTCGGTCATGGCTACACCTTC. This encodes CASSSNTPGVGHGYTF. Looking up the rest from reference TRBV7-8 and TRBJ1-2 gives the full variable domain: GAGVSQSPRYKVAKRGQDVALRCDPISGHVSLFWYQQALGQGPEFLTYFQNEAQLDKSGLPSDRFFAERPEGSVSTLKIQRTQQEDSAVYLCASSSNTPGVGHGYTFGSGTRLTVV.

This clonotype has more than one count but fewer than ten. The chain links TRBV18 to TRBJ1-1; D remains unclear. CDR3 length: 14 amino acids. Germline values: CDR1 KGHSH, CDR2 LQKENI. V was shortened by 3 bases and J by 1 base, with 9 bases between the two germline ends. CDR3 DNA sequence: TGTGCCAGCTCACCTTCTAGTCGGAACACTGAAGCTTTCTTT. Its translation: CASSPSSRNTEAFF.

The chain links TRBV29-1 to TRBJ2-3, with 13 bases fitting TRBD2. V was clipped by 6 bases and J by 1 base; unmatched bases: 10. This CDR3 has 17 residues. Germline CDR1 and CDR2: SQVTM and ANQGSEA. In DNA form, the CDR3 reads TGCAGCGTCGTTACTAGCGGGGGGGACTACCGCACAGATACGCAGTATTTT. It specifies CSVVTSGGDYRTDTQYF.

The chain is built from TRBV7-9 and TRBJ2-7; no reliable D call. In germline, CDR1 is SEHNR, CDR2 FQNEAQ (reference sequence). Trimming stripped 5 bases from V and 5 bases from J, with 19 bases between. The CDR3 contains 15 residues. The chain's CDR3 is CASSPKENYADEQYF. The CDR3 DNA sequence: TGTGCCAGCAGCCCGAAAGAAAACTACGCGGACGAGCAGTACTTC.

Details on this clonotype: One junction end disagrees with the germline gene, perhaps due to a read error. This chain connects TRBV5-1 to TRBJ2-5; TRBD1 aligns across 8 bases. Germline V gene sequence: CDR1 SGHRS, CDR2 YFSETQ. The CDR3 contains 14 residues. The CDR3 DNA reads as TGTGCCAGCAGTCCTGGACAGGGACAAGAGACCCAGTACTTC. It yields the protein CASSPGQGQETQYF.

V is TRBV9 and J is TRBJ1-1, with unresolved D. With 0 bases removed from V and 0 bases from J, the gap between germline ends came to 6 bases. The germline gives CDR1 SGDLS, CDR2 YYNGEE. The CDR3 sequence is 14 residues long. CDR3 bases: TGTGCCAGCAGCGTAGAGGCCTTGAACACTGAAGCTTTCTTT. This gives the protein CASSVEALNTEAFF. Looking up the rest from reference TRBV9 and TRBJ1-1 gives the full variable domain: DSGVTQTPKHLITATGQRVTLRCSPRSGDLSVYWYQQSLDQGLQFLIQYYNGEERAKGNILERFSAQQFPDLHSELNLSSLELGDSALYFCASSVEALNTEAFFGQGTRLTVV.

V is TRBV10-3 and J is TRBJ2-7; D gene unclear. V was cut by 11 bases and J by 5 bases, with 16 bases left in between. The CDR3 length is 12 residues. In germline, CDR1 is ENHRY, CDR2 SYGVKD. This CDR3 is CAVGAVNNEQYF. CDR3 in DNA: TGTGCCGTAGGCGCAGTTAACAACGAGCAGTACTTC.

The chain is built from TRBV12-3 or TRBV12-4 and TRBJ2-3, with 12 bases matching TRBD2. This CDR3 has 17 residues. V shed 6 bases and J 11 bases; nucleotides not matched to a gene: 18. CDR3 residues: CASSLLQGLAGWSGQYF. The CDR3 DNA sequence: TGTGCCAGCAGCCTCCTCCAGGGACTAGCGGGTTGGTCGGGGCAGTATTTT.

This clonotype has a handful of counts. The chain links TRBV7-9 to TRBJ1-1; the D gene is possibly TRBD1 (5 bases). CDR3 length equals 14 residues. Germline loops: CDR1 SEHNR, CDR2 FQNEAQ (reference sequence). The V and J ends lost 5 bases and 4 bases respectively, with 14 bases between them. The CDR3 DNA follows: TGTGCCAGCAGCCACGGGGGGGGAGCCACTGAAGCTTTCTTT. Its translation: CASSHGGGATEAFF.

The chain employs TRBV20-1 and TRBJ1-2; maybe TRBD1 (5 bases). CDR3 length: 13 amino acids. The V gene lost 0 bases and the J gene lost 4 bases, with 9 bases spanning the gap. Germline values: CDR1 DFQATT, CDR2 SNEGSKA (reference sequence). CDR3 coding DNA: TGCAGTGCTAGAGATCTTGGGGGCTATGGCTACACCTTC. Its translation is CSARDLGGYGYTF.

The chain links TRBV5-4 to TRBJ2-3, with 7 bases identical to TRBD1. The CDR3 runs 13 residues. CDR1 is SGHNT and CDR2 is YYREEE in the germline V gene (reference sequence). Germline trimming cut 6 bases from V and 1 base from J; bases unmatched to any gene: 2. The CDR3 coding sequence is TGTGCCAGCACGGACAGGCGCACAGATACGCAGTATTTT. Translation: CASTDRRTDTQYF.

The chain is built from TRBV6-2 or TRBV6-3 and TRBJ2-7, with D possibly matching TRBD1 (5 bases). V was trimmed by 5 bases and J by 5 bases, leaving 10 bases between them. The CDR3 contains 12 residues. Germline-derived CDR1 and CDR2 are MNHEY and SVGEGT. CDR3 in amino acids: CASSGRVNEQYF. Written as DNA, the CDR3 is TGTGCCAGCAGTGGCAGGGTGAACGAGCAGTACTTC.

V is TRBV13 and J is TRBJ2-1; 11 positions agree with TRBD2. Germline values: CDR1 PRHDT, CDR2 FYEKMQ (reference sequence). The V and J ends lost 2 bases and 7 bases, in that order; junction bases with no gene match: 4. This CDR3 is built from 15 residues. In nucleotides, the CDR3 is TGTGCCAGCAGCTTACGTGCTAGCGGGGGGAATGAGCAGTTCTTC. Amino acids: CASSLRASGGNEQFF.

This clonotype has only a few counts. The chain is built from TRBV6-5 and TRBJ2-1; weak D call: TRBD2 (6 bases). The CDR3 spans 17 residues. The V end was cut by 0 bases, the J end by 8 bases, with 20 bases between. CDR1 and CDR2 from the germline V gene are MNHEY and SVGAGI. CDR3 region: CASSYSVRWDGRYEQFF. DNA of the CDR3: TGTGCCAGCAGTTACTCGGTCCGGTGGGACGGGAGATATGAGCAGTTCTTC.

The gene calls are TRBV2 and TRBJ2-5; D not resolved. The CDR3 runs to 14 residues. The germline gives CDR1 SNHLY, CDR2 FYNNEI. The ends were cut back, 4 bases at V and 5 bases at J, with 14 bases in the middle. The CDR3 region is CASSGKGIMETQYF. CDR3 DNA: TGTGCCAGCAGTGGCAAGGGTATCATGGAGACCCAGTACTTC.

This clonotype was found a few times. The chain recombines TRBV20-1 with TRBJ2-3; possible D gene TRBD2, 6 bases. Looked up from germline, CDR1 is DFQATT and CDR2 is SNEGSKA (reference sequence). V shed 0 bases and J shed 2 bases, with 12 bases lying between them. The CDR3 totals 15 residues. CDR3 DNA: TGCAGTGCTAGAGATCCGGGGGAGGTCACAGATACGCAGTATTTT. This gives the protein CSARDPGEVTDTQYF.

The chain uses TRBV20-1 and TRBJ2-3; D is unresolved. The CDR3 is made up of 13 amino acids. V dropped 6 bases and J dropped 0 bases, with 10 bases sitting between them. CDR1 is DFQATT, CDR2 SNEGSKA, per germline (reference sequence). CDR3 sequence: CSARPYSTDTQYF. CDR3 DNA sequence: TGCAGTGCCAGGCCGTATAGCACAGATACGCAGTATTTT.

The J gene is TRBJ2-3, the V gene TRBV6-2 or TRBV6-3; D unresolved. CDR1 and CDR2 (germline): MNHEY, SVGEGT. V lost 6 bases and J 4 bases, leaving 8 bases between the germline ends. The CDR3 has 12 residues. The CDR3 loop reads CASSFIPDTQYF. For the CDR3, the DNA is TGTGCCAGCAGCTTCATCCCAGATACGCAGTATTTT.

This clonotype has a handful of counts. The chain joins TRBV10-2 to TRBJ2-3; D remains unclear. This CDR3 is 14 amino acids long. The germline V gene encodes CDR1 WSHSY and CDR2 SAAADI. V was pared by 3 bases and J by 6 bases, with 13 bases between. The CDR3 sequence: CASSEGSLSDTQYF. The CDR3 DNA sequence: TGCGCCAGCAGTGAAGGTAGCTTAAGTGATACGCAGTATTTT.

This clonotype was observed a handful of times. The rearrangement uses TRBV5-1 and TRBJ2-1; 8 bases are a match to TRBD2. V shed 0 bases, J shed 4 bases, and the junction held 18 bases outside the gene matches. Germline V gene sequence: CDR1 SGHRS, CDR2 YFSETQ. The length of the CDR3 is 20 residues. The CDR3 loop reads CASSLAASGERGFGYNEQFF. Written as DNA, the CDR3 is TGCGCCAGCAGCTTGGCCGCCTCGGGGGAGCGGGGGTTTGGATACAATGAGCAGTTCTTC.